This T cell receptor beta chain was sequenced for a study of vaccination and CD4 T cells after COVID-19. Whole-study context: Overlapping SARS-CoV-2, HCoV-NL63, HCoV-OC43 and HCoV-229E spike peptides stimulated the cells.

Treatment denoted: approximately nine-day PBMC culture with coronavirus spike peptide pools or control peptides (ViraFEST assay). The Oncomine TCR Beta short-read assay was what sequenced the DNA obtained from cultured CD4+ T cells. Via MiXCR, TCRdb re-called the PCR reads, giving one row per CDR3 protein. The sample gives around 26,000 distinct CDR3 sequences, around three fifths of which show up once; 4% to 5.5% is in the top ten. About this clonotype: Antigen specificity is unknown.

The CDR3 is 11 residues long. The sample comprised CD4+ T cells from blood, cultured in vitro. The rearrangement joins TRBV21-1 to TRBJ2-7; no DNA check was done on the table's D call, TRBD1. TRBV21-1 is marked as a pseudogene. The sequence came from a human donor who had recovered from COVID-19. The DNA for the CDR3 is TGTGCCAGCACATGGGCCGGGGAGCAGTACTTC. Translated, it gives CASTWAGEQYF.